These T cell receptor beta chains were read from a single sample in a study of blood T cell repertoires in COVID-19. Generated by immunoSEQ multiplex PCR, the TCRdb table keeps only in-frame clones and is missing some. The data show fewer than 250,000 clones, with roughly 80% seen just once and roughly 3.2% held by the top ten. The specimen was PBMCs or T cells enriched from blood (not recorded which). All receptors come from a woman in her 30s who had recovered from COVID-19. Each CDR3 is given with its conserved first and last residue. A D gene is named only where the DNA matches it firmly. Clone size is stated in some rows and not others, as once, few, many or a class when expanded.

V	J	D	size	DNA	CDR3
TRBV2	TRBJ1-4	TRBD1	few	TGTGCCAGCTTTACCACTTCCAGGGGGCGATCTAATGAAAAACTGTTTTTT	CASFTTSRGRSNEKLFF
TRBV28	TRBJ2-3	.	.	TGTGCCAGCAGTTTATCAGCGGACCCAGATACGCAGTATTTT	CASSLSADPDTQYF
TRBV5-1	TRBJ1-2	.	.	TGCGCCAGCAGCGCCAGCGAACCCTATGGCTACACCTTC	CASSASEPYGYTF
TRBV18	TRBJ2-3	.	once	TGTGCCAGCTCACCCGAGGTTCCCCCAGATACGCAGTATTTT	CASSPEVPPDTQYF
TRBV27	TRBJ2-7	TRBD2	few	TGTGCCAGCAGTGAGGGACTAGCGGCCTACGAGCAGTACTTC	CASSEGLAAYEQYF
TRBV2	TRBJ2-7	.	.	TGTGCCACCATCGAGGCCTCCGAGCAGTACTTC	CATIEASEQYF
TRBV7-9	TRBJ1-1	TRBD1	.	TGTGCCAGCAGCTTACGCATCGCCCGCAAAAAAGGGACAGCTGAAGCTTTCTTT	CASSLRIARKKGTAEAFF
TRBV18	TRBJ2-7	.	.	TGTGCCAGCTCACCATTGGACAGTACCTACGAGCAGTACTTC	CASSPLDSTYEQYF
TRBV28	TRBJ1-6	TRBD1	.	TGTGCCAGCAGTCGGCCGGGACAGCGTAATTCACCCCTCCACTTT	CASSRPGQRNSPLHF
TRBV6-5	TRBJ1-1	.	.	TGTGCCAGCCATGTGCGGGGAAATACTGAAGCTTTCTTT	CASHVRGNTEAFF
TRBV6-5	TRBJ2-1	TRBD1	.	TGTGCCAGCAGCCCGGGACAGGTAGCTCGGTTCTTC	CASSPGQVARFF
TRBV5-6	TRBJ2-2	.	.	TGTGCCAGCAGCTTAACAGGGATCGGGGAGCTGTTTTTT	CASSLTGIGELFF
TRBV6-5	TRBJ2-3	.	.	TGTGCCAGCATGGGCACCTCCACAGATACGCAGTATTTT	CASMGTSTDTQYF
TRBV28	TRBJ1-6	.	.	TGTGCCAGCACCCCCTCGACGGGGATTGGTGATTCACCCCTCCACTTT	CASTPSTGIGDSPLHF
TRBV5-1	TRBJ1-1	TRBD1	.	TGCGCCAGCAGCTTTCAGGGGGCGAACACTGAAGCTTTCTTT	CASSFQGANTEAFF
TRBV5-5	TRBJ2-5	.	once	TGTGCCAGCACTTCAGGGTTTATTGAGACCCAGTACTTC	CASTSGFIETQYF
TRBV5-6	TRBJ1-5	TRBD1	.	TGTGCCAGCAGCCGAAGACAGGGAAACCCTAGCAATCAGCCCCAGCATTTT	CASSRRQGNPSNQPQHF
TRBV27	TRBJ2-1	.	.	TGTGCCAGCAGTATGGGGGGTGGGAATGAGCAGTTCTTC	CASSMGGGNEQFF
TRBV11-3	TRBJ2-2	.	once	TGTGCCAGCAGTCGCCGGGACAAAGACACCGGGGAGCTGTTTTTT	CASSRRDKDTGELFF
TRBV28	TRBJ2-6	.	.	TGTGCCAGCAGCTCCCGGGACATCGGTCTCTCTGGGGCCAACGTCCTGACTTTC	CASSSRDIGLSGANVLTF
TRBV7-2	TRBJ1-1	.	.	TGTGCCAGCAGCTTAGGTAGGGGTTTCACTGAAGCTTTCTTT	CASSLGRGFTEAFF
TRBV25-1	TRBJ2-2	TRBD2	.	TGTGCCAGCAGCCGGACTAGCGCGGGCGGGGAGCTGTTTTTT	CASSRTSAGGELFF
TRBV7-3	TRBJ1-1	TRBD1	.	TGTGCCAGCAGGCGGGACAGGGGATACACTGAAGCTTTCTTT	CASRRDRGYTEAFF
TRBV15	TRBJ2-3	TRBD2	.	TGTGCCACCAGCAGGTCCGGGACTAGCGGTAGCACAGATACGCAGTATTTT	CATSRSGTSGSTDTQYF
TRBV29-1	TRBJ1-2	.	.	TGCAGCGACGAGGGCGGCATTCTCTATGGCTACACCTTC	CSDEGGILYGYTF
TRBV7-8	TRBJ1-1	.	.	TGTGCCAGCAGCCCCACGGGGAAGAACACTGAAGCTTTCTTT	CASSPTGKNTEAFF
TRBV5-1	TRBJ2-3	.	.	TGCGCCAGCAGCTTGCCTCCCGGAGATACGCAGTATTTT	CASSLPPGDTQYF
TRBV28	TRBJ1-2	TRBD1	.	TGTGCCAGCAGATTCGACAGGGTCTATGGCTACACCTTC	CASRFDRVYGYTF
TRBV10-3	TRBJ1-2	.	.	TGTGCCATCAAGGGGGACCCCTTTAACTATGGCTACACCTTC	CAIKGDPFNYGYTF
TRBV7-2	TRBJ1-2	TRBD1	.	TGTGCCAGCAGCCAGACAGGGTCGAGCTATGGCTACACCTTC	CASSQTGSSYGYTF
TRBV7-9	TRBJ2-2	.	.	TGTGCCAGCAGCCGAACACGAGGGACTTATAACACCGGGGAGCTGTTTTTT	CASSRTRGTYNTGELFF
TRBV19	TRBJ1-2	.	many	TGTGCCAGTAGTATATTGGCAGGGCATGGCTACACCTTC	CASSILAGHGYTF
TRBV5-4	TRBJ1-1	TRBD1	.	TGTGCCAGCAGCCCAACAGGGGGCGTTGAGAACACTGAAGCTTTCTTT	CASSPTGGVENTEAFF
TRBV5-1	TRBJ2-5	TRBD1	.	TGCGCCAGCAGCCGATCGCCCGGGACAGGGGAAGAGACCCAGTACTTC	CASSRSPGTGEETQYF
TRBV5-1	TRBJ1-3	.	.	TGCGCCAGCAGCCTGAGCGGGGTCGGAAACACCATATATTTT	CASSLSGVGNTIYF
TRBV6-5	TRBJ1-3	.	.	TGTGCCAGCAGTTCCGACAGATACTCTGGAAACACCATATATTTT	CASSSDRYSGNTIYF
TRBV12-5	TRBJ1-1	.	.	TGTGCTAGTGGTTTGGTTCCAGGGGCCACTGAAGCTTTCTTT	CASGLVPGATEAFF
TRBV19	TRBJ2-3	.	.	TGTGCCAGTAGTATGGTTTTAGTCCCGCTGGATACGCAGTATTTT	CASSMVLVPLDTQYF
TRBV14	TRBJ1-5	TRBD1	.	TGTGCCAGCAGCCTGGCAGGGGGAAGGCAGCCCCAGCATTTT	CASSLAGGRQPQHF
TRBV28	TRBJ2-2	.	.	TGTGCCAGCAGTTCATGGGCGGGAAACACCGGGGAGCTGTTTTTT	CASSSWAGNTGELFF
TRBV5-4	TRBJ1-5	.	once	TGTGCCAGCCAGGACGGGATTAGCAATCAGCCCCAGCATTTT	CASQDGISNQPQHF
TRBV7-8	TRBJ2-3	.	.	TGTGCCAGCAGCCCAGAGGGAGACACAGATACGCAGTATTTT	CASSPEGDTDTQYF
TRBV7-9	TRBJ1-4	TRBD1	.	TGTGCCAGCAGTTACCAGGGGGCCACTAGCGAAAAACTGTTTTTT	CASSYQGATSEKLFF
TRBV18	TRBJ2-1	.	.	TGTGCCAGCTCACTGCAGCAGGGGTCCGGTGAGCAGTTCTTC	CASSLQQGSGEQFF
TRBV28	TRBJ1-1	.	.	TGTGCCAGCAGTTTGAATCCAGGGTGGACTGAAGCTTTCTTT	CASSLNPGWTEAFF
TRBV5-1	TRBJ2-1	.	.	TGCGCCAGCAGCTTGGGCGAGGGATTTAGGGACAATGAGCAGTTCTTC	CASSLGEGFRDNEQFF
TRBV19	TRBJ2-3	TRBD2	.	TGTGCCAGTATTGCTCGGCGGGGGGGCGCCGATACGCAGTATTTT	CASIARRGGADTQYF
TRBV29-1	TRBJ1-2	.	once	TGCAGCGTTCCCAGACAGAGCTATGGCTACACCTTC	CSVPRQSYGYTF
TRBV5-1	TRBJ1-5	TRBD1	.	TGCGCCAGCAGCGAGAGTGGACAGGGGGCTAGCAATCAGCCCCAGCATTTT	CASSESGQGASNQPQHF
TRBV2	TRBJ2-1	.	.	TGTGCCAGCAAAACGGGGTATTACAATGAGCAGTTCTTC	CASKTGYYNEQFF
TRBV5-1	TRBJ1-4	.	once	TGCGCCAGCAGCTTGCAGGGGTATAATGAAAAACTGTTTTTT	CASSLQGYNEKLFF